This T cell receptor beta chain comes out of a study of blood T cell repertoires in COVID-19. Clones were read by immunoSEQ multiplex PCR, and TCRdb kept only the in-frame ones, dropping some. The table has hundreds of thousands of clones, about 88% seen once. CDR3 length: 15 residues. Trimming cost V 7 bases and J 7 bases; bases outside gene matches: 16. The germline CDR1 and CDR2 sequences are LNHDA and SQIVND (reference sequence). Sample: peripheral blood. The TCR comes from a woman between 50 and 59 years old with COVID-19, enrolled during active disease. The V gene is TRBV19, the J gene TRBJ2-7; 7 bases are a match to TRBD2. The CDR3 nucleotides are TGTGCCAGTAAATGGCGGAGCGGGGCCGCCGGTGAGCAGTACTTC. Encoded protein: CASKWRSGAAGEQYF.